Each of the 27 T cell receptor beta chains below was sequenced from the same sample in a study of blood T cell repertoires in COVID-19. The repertoire was sequenced with immunoSEQ multiplex PCR; TCRdb's copy has only in-frame clones and lacks some. The profile shows about 140,000 clones, 77% of them singletons. The material sequenced was peripheral blood. The receptors here all came from a woman aged 45-59 years with active or convalescent COVID-19.

This clone was detected a few times. The rearrangement uses TRBV19 and TRBJ2-2; a possible D gene is TRBD1 (5 bases). V dropped 4 bases and J dropped 2 bases, with 8 bases sitting between them. Germline V CDR1 and CDR2: LNHDA, SQIVND (reference sequence). The CDR3 has 14 residues. CDR3 bases: TGTGCCAGTAGTACAGGGTCAAACACCGGGGAGCTGTTTTTT. Protein sequence: CASSTGSNTGELFF.

The rearrangement joins TRBV2 to TRBJ1-5; D is uncertain. V was trimmed by 0 bases and J by 1 base, leaving 4 bases between them. The CDR3 spans 14 residues. Germline CDR1 SNHLY, CDR2 FYNNEI. CDR3 nucleotide sequence: TGTGCCAGCAGTGAAGCAAGCAGCAATCAGCCCCAGCATTTT. Protein: CASSEASSNQPQHF.

The chain is built from TRBV28 and TRBJ1-1; 9 bases map to TRBD1. V was pared by 5 bases and J by 1 base, with 5 bases of the junction left unmatched. This CDR3 contains 15 residues. CDR1 and CDR2 from the germline V gene are MDHEN and SYDVKM. Here the CDR3 DNA reads TGTGCCAGCAGTCAACAGGGGGCGGGGAACACTGAAGCTTTCTTT. It codes for CASSQQGAGNTEAFF.

V is TRBV7-2 and J is TRBJ2-5, with 11 bases that match TRBD1. Germline V gene lookup returns CDR1 SGHTA and CDR2 FQGNSA. The CDR3 spans 17 residues. Trimming took 1 base from V and 1 from J; bases not matched to a gene: 5. The CDR3 DNA reads TGTGCCAGCAGCTTAGTTAGTGGGACAGGGGGCCAAGAGACCCAGTACTTC. Protein product: CASSLVSGTGGQETQYF.

V is TRBV15 and J is TRBJ2-3, with D unresolved. The CDR3 covers 15 residues. Germline CDR1 is LNHNV and CDR2 is YYDKDF (reference sequence). V gave up 4 bases and J gave up 5 bases, with 16 bases separating them. CDR3 sequence: CATSTQPVRVDTQYF. The CDR3 DNA reads as TGTGCCACCAGCACCCAACCAGTTCGTGTAGATACGCAGTATTTT.

This clone was observed once. This rearrangement joins TRBV5-1 to TRBJ2-1, with 9 bases identical to TRBD1. The CDR3 totals 16 residues. Losses at the gene ends were 0 bases for V and 5 bases for J; bases not matched to a gene: 6. Germline V gene sequence: CDR1 SGHRS, CDR2 YFSETQ. CDR3: CASSLAPGQGDNEQFF. The CDR3 DNA follows: TGCGCCAGCAGCTTGGCTCCGGGACAGGGTGACAATGAGCAGTTCTTC.

The CDR3 loop reads CSASVRTGDLCTF. In DNA form, the CDR3 reads TGCAGTGCTAGTGTGCGGACAGGGGACTTGTGCACCTTC. The rearrangement uses TRBV20-1 and TRBJ1-2; the match to TRBD1 covers 9 bases. The CDR3 has 13 residues. Germline lookup yields CDR1 DFQATT and CDR2 SNEGSKA (reference sequence). The J segment lost 13 bases and the V segment lost 3 bases, leaving 12 bases of the junction unmatched.

J is TRBJ2-3 and V is TRBV5-1; 8 nucleotides line up with TRBD2. The length of the CDR3 is 15 residues. The ends lost 4 bases at V and 0 bases at J; junction bases unmatched: 4. Germline CDR1 reads SGHRS; CDR2 reads YFSETQ. CDR3 sequence reads: CASSPGGTSTDTQYF. DNA of the CDR3: TGCGCCAGCAGCCCGGGAGGGACTAGCACAGATACGCAGTATTTT.

The chain has TRBV7-9 and TRBJ1-1, with D tentatively TRBD1 (5 bases). Trimming took off 5 bases at V and 3 bases at J, with 13 bases between the two ends. The CDR3 spans 14 residues. Germline CDR1 is SEHNR and CDR2 is FQNEAQ (reference sequence). For the CDR3, the DNA is TGTGCCAGCAGCCGACAGTCTACCGACACTGAAGCTTTCTTT. Its translation is CASSRQSTDTEAFF.

The V call is TRBV3-1 (or the pseudogene TRBV3-2), the J call TRBJ1-2; tentatively, D is TRBD1 (5 bases). The V end lost 1 base, the J end lost 2 bases, and 17 bases lay between the germline ends. Germline CDR1 is LGHDT and CDR2 is YNNKEL (reference sequence). This CDR3 is 17 amino acids long. The CDR3: CASSQGGGRVRNYGYTF. The CDR3 DNA reads as TGTGCCAGCAGCCAAGGGGGGGGACGGGTTCGGAACTATGGCTACACCTTC.

The CDR3 region has the DNA TGCGCCAGCAGCCAAGGGGGACTGCTGAACACTGAAGCTTTCTTT. Its translation is CASSQGGLLNTEAFF. The rearrangement joins TRBV4-3 to TRBJ1-1; D is perhaps TRBD1 (5 bases). The germline V gene has CDR1 LGHNA and CDR2 YSLEER. Trimming took off 1 base at V and 0 bases at J, with 9 bases between the two ends. The CDR3 is 15 amino acids.

The gene calls are TRBV7-9 and TRBJ1-2; possibly TRBD1 for D (6 bases). V shed 0 bases and J shed 4 bases, with 18 bases lying between them. CDR1 and CDR2 (germline): SEHNR, FQNEAQ (reference sequence). CDR3 length: 17 residues. CDR3 loop: CASSLAHRDTKTYGYTF. The CDR3 nucleotides read TGTGCCAGCAGCTTAGCACACCGGGACACAAAAACCTATGGCTACACCTTC.

The chain uses TRBV6-2 or TRBV6-3 and TRBJ2-3, with 14 bases that match TRBD2. J lost 4 bases, V lost 2 bases, and 11 bases had no gene match. In germline, CDR1 is MNHEY, CDR2 SVGEGT. The CDR3 has 19 amino acids. In DNA, the CDR3 is TGTGCCAGCAGTTACCCTTGGACTAGCGGGAGGTTAGGGGCAGATACGCAGTATTTT. Amino acid sequence: CASSYPWTSGRLGADTQYF.

The chain combines TRBV5-1 with TRBJ1-5; D remains ambiguous. CDR1 is SGHRS, CDR2 YFSETQ, per germline. The V gene lost 0 bases and the J gene lost 3 bases, with 7 bases spanning the gap. This CDR3 spans 14 amino acids. CDR3 bases: TGCGCCAGCAGCTTGGACGGTTACAATCAGCCCCAGCATTTT. It is translated as CASSLDGYNQPQHF. Based on the CDR3 plus reference TRBV5-1 and TRBJ1-5, the full variable domain is KAGVTQTPRYLIKTRGQQVTLSCSPISGHRSVSWYQQTPGQGLQFLFEYFSETQRNKGNFPGRFSGRQFSNSRSEMNVSTLELGDSALYLCASSLDGYNQPQHFGDGTRLSIL.

The chain employs TRBV14 and TRBJ2-7, with 11 bases identical to TRBD1. This CDR3 is 16 amino acids long. Trimming removed 1 base from V and 2 bases from J; junction bases left unmatched: 4. Germline assignment: CDR1 SGHDN and CDR2 FVKESK. CDR3: CASSQVGTGGTYEQYF. The CDR3 coding sequence is TGTGCCAGCAGCCAAGTCGGGACAGGGGGAACCTACGAGCAGTACTTC.

The chain joins TRBV11-1 to TRBJ1-6; 8 bases align to TRBD1. The V gene end was trimmed by 5 bases and the J gene end by 8 bases; junction bases not matched to a gene: 8. Germline V lookup: CDR1 SGHAT, CDR2 FQDESV (reference sequence). The CDR3 spans 15 residues. The CDR3 coding sequence is TGTGCCAGCAGCGACCGACAGGGGTGGGATTCACCCCTCCACTTT. Protein: CASSDRQGWDSPLHF.

The chain carries TRBV24-1 and TRBJ1-2; 9 positions match TRBD1. Germline loops: CDR1 KGHDR, CDR2 SFDVKD. The CDR3 consists of 16 residues. The V and J ends lost 4 bases and 0 bases, in that order; junction bases with no gene match: 5. The CDR3: CATSDPRQGANYGYTF. DNA for the CDR3: TGTGCCACCAGTGACCCGCGACAGGGGGCTAACTATGGCTACACCTTC.

V gene TRBV19 combines with J gene TRBJ1-1; the D gene is possibly TRBD1 (6 bases). Between the trimmed V and J ends, which lost 8 bases and 1 base, there was a span of 14 bases. Germline loops: CDR1 LNHDA, CDR2 SQIVND (reference sequence). The length of the CDR3 is 14 residues. DNA for the CDR3: TGTGCCAGTGATTCAGGGGTCCGGAACACTGAAGCTTTCTTT. Translating it yields CASDSGVRNTEAFF.

This sequence joins TRBV9 and TRBJ2-5; D may be TRBD2 (6 bases). Germline V lookup: CDR1 SGDLS, CDR2 YYNGEE. V gave up 0 bases and J gave up 1 base, with 10 bases separating them. The CDR3 sequence is 15 residues long. CDR3 DNA sequence: TGTGCCAGCAGCGTAGGAGGCGGGGTCCAAGAGACCCAGTACTTC. Translation gives CASSVGGGVQETQYF.

This clone was counted a single time. The rearrangement uses TRBV9 and TRBJ2-5; 9 nucleotides match TRBD2. Germline V gene sequence: CDR1 SGDLS, CDR2 YYNGEE. CDR3 length: 14 amino acids. Trimming cost V 0 bases and J 4 bases; bases outside gene matches: 1. This CDR3 reads CASSVGTSAETQYF. CDR3 nucleotide sequence: TGTGCCAGCAGCGTAGGGACTAGCGCAGAGACCCAGTACTTC.

The gene calls are TRBV25-1 and TRBJ1-1; no firm D call. The CDR3 contains 14 residues. CDR1 is MGHDK, CDR2 SYGVNS, per germline. V was trimmed by 1 base and J by 4 bases, leaving 10 bases between them. In nucleotides, the CDR3 is TGTGCCAGCAGTGAATTGGGCGCGGGCACTGAAGCTTTCTTT. It codes for CASSELGAGTEAFF.

The chain is built from TRBV5-6 and TRBJ1-6, with 8 bases lining up with TRBD1. The germline CDR1 and CDR2 sequences are SGHDT and YYEEEE. Germline trimming cut 3 bases from V and 9 bases from J; bases unmatched to any gene: 5. This CDR3 has 14 residues. The CDR3 nucleotides are TGTGCCAGCAGCTCGGACAGGGTATCTTCACCCCTCCACTTT. It yields the protein CASSSDRVSSPLHF.

The table lists this clone with a count of one. The chain links TRBV6-5 to TRBJ1-3, with a possible D match to TRBD1 (6 bases). With 9 bases removed from V and 0 bases from J, the gap between germline ends came to 15 bases. The CDR3 runs to 15 residues. Per germline, CDR1 MNHEY and CDR2 SVGAGI. Here the CDR3 reads CASGGKYRSGNTIYF. The CDR3, as DNA: TGTGCCAGTGGGGGCAAATACCGCTCTGGAAACACCATATATTTT.

The chain uses TRBV7-3 and TRBJ1-2, with D tentatively TRBD1 (6 bases). Germline V lookup: CDR1 SGHTA, CDR2 FQGTGA. The V and J ends lost 5 bases and 1 base respectively, with 14 bases between them. This CDR3 has 15 amino acids. The CDR3 nucleotides read TGTGCCAGCAGCGCGACAGGTGCACGTAACTATGGCTACACCTTC. Translation gives CASSATGARNYGYTF.

This clone showed up just a few times. The chain combines TRBV6-2 or TRBV6-3 with TRBJ1-2, with 9 nucleotides matching TRBD1. J gave up 1 base and V 0 bases, and 0 bases lay outside the gene matches. This CDR3 region has 15 residues. Germline V gene sequence: CDR1 MNHEY, CDR2 SVGEGT. CDR3 amino acids: CASSYSGQGNYGYTF. The CDR3 DNA reads TGTGCCAGCAGTTACTCGGGACAGGGTAACTATGGCTACACCTTC.

This chain connects TRBV4-3 to TRBJ2-7, with TRBD1 identical over 8 bases. V lost 0 bases and J lost 7; bases outside the gene matches: 11. Germline-derived CDR1 and CDR2 are LGHNA and YSLEER. The CDR3 contains 16 residues. The CDR3 loop reads CASSQDSRGRMGEQYF. DNA for the CDR3: TGCGCCAGCAGCCAAGATAGCAGGGGGCGTATGGGGGAGCAGTACTTC.

This sequence joins TRBV3-1 (or the pseudogene TRBV3-2) and TRBJ1-1, with a tentative D call TRBD1 (6 bases). CDR3 length: 15 amino acids. Between the trimmed V and J ends, which lost 5 bases and 0 bases, there was a span of 13 bases. Germline lookup yields CDR1 LGHDT and CDR2 YNNKEL (reference sequence). The CDR3 DNA reads TGTGCCAGCAGCTTACACAGGGCTATGAACACTGAAGCTTTCTTT. Its protein is CASSLHRAMNTEAFF.